This T cell receptor (beta chain) was recorded in a study of control samples from healthy donors and cancer patients. V was pared by 7 bases and J by 5 bases, with 7 bases of the junction left unmatched. Looked up from germline, CDR1 is MDHEN and CDR2 is SYDVKM. The CDR3 sequence is 13 residues long. Some clones are missing from TCRdb's copy, which holds only in-frame ones; the method was immunoSEQ multiplex PCR. The profile covers over 100,000 clones, with about 92% appearing a single time and about 2.2% taken by the ten largest. The chain is built from TRBV28 and TRBJ1-1; 7 positions agree with TRBD1. Sequencing input: blood. The sequence derives from a woman in her fifties or sixties in good health. DNA of the CDR3: TGTGCCAGCAACCGGGGCAGGGGGACTGAAGCTTTCTTT. It translates to CASNRGRGTEAFF.